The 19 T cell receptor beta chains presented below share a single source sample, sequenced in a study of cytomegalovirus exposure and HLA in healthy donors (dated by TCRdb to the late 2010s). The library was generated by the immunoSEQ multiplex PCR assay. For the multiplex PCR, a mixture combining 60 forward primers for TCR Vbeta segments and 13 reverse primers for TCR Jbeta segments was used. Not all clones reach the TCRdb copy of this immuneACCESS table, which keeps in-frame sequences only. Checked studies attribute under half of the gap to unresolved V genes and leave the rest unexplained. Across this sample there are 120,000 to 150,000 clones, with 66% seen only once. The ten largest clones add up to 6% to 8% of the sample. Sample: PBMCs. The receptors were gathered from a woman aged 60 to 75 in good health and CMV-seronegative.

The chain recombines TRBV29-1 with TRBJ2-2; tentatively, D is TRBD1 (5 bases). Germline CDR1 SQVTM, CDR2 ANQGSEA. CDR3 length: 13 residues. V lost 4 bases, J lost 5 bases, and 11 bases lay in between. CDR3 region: CSVGRAGTGELFF. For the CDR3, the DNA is TGCAGCGTTGGCAGGGCAGGAACCGGGGAGCTGTTTTTT.

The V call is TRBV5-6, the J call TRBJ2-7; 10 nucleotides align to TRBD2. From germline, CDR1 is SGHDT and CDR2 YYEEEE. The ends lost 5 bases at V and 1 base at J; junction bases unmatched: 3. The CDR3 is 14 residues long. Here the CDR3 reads CASSRTSGSYEQYF. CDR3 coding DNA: TGTGCCAGCAGTCGGACTAGCGGTTCCTACGAGCAGTACTTC.

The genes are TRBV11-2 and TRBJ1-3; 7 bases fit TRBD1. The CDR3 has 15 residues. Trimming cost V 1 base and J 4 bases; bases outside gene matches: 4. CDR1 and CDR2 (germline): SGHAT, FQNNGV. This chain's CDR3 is CASSLASQGGNTIYF. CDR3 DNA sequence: TGTGCCAGCAGCTTAGCGTCACAGGGGGGAAACACCATATATTTT.

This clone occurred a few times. CDR3 sequence: CATSREGIGTIYEQYF. The CDR3 DNA reads as TGTGCCACCAGCAGAGAGGGGATCGGGACTATCTACGAGCAGTACTTC. The chain couples TRBV15 to TRBJ2-7; 7 bases line up with TRBD2. V gave up 0 bases and J gave up 3 bases; unmatched junction bases: 8. The CDR3 consists of 16 residues. CDR1 and CDR2 (germline): LNHNV, YYDKDF (reference sequence).

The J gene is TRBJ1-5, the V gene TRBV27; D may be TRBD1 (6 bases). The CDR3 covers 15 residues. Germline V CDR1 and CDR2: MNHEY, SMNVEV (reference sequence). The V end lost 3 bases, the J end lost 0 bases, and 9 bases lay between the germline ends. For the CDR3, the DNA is TGTGCCAGCAGTTTCGGACAGTATAGCAATCAGCCCCAGCATTTT. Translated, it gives CASSFGQYSNQPQHF.

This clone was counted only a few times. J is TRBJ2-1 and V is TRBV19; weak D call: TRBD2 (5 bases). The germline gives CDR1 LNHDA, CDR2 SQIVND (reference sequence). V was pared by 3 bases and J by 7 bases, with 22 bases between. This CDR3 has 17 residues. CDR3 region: CASSISAVLQRGNEQFF. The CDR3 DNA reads TGTGCCAGTAGTATTTCGGCAGTCCTCCAGAGAGGGAATGAGCAGTTCTTC.

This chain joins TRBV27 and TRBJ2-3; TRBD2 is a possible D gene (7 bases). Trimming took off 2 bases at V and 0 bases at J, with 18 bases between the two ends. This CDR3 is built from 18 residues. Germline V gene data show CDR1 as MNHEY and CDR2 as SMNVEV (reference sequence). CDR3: CASSLERGGGLSTDTQYF. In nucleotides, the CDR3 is TGTGCCAGCAGTTTAGAGAGGGGGGGCGGCCTCAGCACAGATACGCAGTATTTT.

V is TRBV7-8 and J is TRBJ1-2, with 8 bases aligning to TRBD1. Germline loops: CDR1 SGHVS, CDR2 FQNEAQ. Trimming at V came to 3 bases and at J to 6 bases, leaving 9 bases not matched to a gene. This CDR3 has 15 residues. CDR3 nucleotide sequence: TGTGCCAGCAGCTTTAATATACAGGGGGTACATGGCTACACCTTC. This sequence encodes CASSFNIQGVHGYTF.

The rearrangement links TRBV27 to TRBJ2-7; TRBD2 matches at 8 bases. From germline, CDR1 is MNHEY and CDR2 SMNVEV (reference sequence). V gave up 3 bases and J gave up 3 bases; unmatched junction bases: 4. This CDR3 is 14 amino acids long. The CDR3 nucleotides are TGTGCCAGCAGTTTTTCGGCGGGAGGCTACGAGCAGTACTTC. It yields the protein CASSFSAGGYEQYF.

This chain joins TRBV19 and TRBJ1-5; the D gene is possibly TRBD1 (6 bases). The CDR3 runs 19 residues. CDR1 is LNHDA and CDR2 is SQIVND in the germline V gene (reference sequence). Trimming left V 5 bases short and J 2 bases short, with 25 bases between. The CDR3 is CASSLTGQTVGRGNQPQHF. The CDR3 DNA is TGTGCCAGTAGTCTAACCGGACAGACCGTGGGGCGAGGCAATCAGCCCCAGCATTTT.

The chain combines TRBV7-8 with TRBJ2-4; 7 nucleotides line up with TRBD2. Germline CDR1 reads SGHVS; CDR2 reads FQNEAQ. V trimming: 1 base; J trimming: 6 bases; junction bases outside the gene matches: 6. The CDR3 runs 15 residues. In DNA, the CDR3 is TGTGCCAGCAGCTTAGTCGTTGGGGGGGGAAACATTCAGTACTTC. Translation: CASSLVVGGGNIQYF.

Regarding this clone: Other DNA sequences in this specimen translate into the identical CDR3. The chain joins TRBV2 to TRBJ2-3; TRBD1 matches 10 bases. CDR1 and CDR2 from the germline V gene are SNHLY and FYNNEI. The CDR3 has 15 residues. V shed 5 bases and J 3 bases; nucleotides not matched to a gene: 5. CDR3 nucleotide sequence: TGTGCCAGCAGTCTAGACAGGGGGCGGACAGATACGCAGTATTTT. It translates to CASSLDRGRTDTQYF.

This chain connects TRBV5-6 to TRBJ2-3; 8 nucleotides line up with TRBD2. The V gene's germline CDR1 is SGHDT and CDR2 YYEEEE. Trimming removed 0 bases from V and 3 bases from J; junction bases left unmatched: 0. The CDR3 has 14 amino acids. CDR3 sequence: CASSLGLATDTQYF. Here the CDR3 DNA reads TGTGCCAGCAGCTTGGGACTAGCGACAGATACGCAGTATTTT.

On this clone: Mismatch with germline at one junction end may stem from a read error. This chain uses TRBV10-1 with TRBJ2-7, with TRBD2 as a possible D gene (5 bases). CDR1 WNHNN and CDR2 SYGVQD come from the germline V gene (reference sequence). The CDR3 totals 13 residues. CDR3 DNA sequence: TGCGCCAGCAGGCGGCGCATATGGGAGACCCAGTACTTT. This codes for CASRRRIWETQYF.

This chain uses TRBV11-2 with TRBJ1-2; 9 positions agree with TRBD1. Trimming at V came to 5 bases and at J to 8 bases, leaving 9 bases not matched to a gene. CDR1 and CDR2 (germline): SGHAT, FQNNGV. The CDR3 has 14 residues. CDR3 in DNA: TGTGCCAGCAGCCTCATGACAGGGGGTGGAGGCTACACCTTC. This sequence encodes CASSLMTGGGGYTF.

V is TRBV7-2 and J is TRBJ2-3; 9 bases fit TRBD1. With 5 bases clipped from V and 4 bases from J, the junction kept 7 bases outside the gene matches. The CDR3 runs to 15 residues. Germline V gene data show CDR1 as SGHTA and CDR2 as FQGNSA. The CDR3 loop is CASSTRGQGSDTQYF. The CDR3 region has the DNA TGTGCCAGCAGCACCCGGGGACAGGGCTCAGATACGCAGTATTTT.

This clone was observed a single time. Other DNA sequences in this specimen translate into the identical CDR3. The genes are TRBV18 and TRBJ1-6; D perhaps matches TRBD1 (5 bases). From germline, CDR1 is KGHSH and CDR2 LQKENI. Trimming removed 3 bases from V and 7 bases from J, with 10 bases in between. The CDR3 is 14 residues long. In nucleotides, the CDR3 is TGTGCCAGCTCACCCGGGCAGGGCAATTCACCCCTCCACTTT. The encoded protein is CASSPGQGNSPLHF.

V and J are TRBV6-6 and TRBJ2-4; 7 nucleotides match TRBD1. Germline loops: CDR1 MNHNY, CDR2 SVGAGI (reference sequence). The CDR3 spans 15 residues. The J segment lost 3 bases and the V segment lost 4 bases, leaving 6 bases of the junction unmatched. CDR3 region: CASSSNRQGKNIQYF. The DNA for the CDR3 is TGTGCCAGCAGTTCAAACCGACAGGGCAAAAACATTCAGTACTTC.

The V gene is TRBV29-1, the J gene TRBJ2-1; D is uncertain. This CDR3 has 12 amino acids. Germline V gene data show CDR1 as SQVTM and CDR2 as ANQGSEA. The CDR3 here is CGGTGLHNEQFF. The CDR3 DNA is TGCGGCGGAACCGGTCTTCACAATGAGCAGTTCTTC.